These 15 T cell receptor beta chains were all obtained from the same sample, sequenced in a study of shared clonotypes between healthy human individuals. TCRdb's table, derived via immunoSEQ multiplex PCR, lists solely in-frame clones and lacks some. The sample shows about 560,000 clones, roughly 72% of them seen only once. The sequencing sample was made of PBMCs. Receptor source: a woman in her 40s in good health. Some clones in this sample may be carry-over from other donors' samples.

About this clone: A much larger clone is a single base away; this may be a read error. Distinct nucleotide sequences in the sample also encode this CDR3. The chain recombines TRBV11-3 with TRBJ1-5; a weak D match, TRBD1 (5 bases). This CDR3 region has 20 residues. V was shortened by 5 bases and J by 0 bases, with 26 bases between the two germline ends. From germline, CDR1 is SGHNT and CDR2 YENEEA. The CDR3 region has the DNA TGTGCCAGCAGCCTGCCGAGGGATGGGACCCCAGATTATAGCAATCAGCCCCAGCATTTT. Its protein is CASSLPRDGTPDYSNQPQHF.

This clone was seen many times. This rearrangement joins TRBV6-1 to TRBJ1-2; TRBD1 might be the D (6 bases). CDR1 MNHNS and CDR2 SASEGT come from the germline V gene. This CDR3 has 15 residues. Trimming removed 1 base from V and 7 bases from J, with 16 bases in between. CDR3 residues: CASSEVGRGYVGYTF. CDR3 sequence (DNA): TGTGCCAGCAGTGAAGTCGGCAGGGGTTATGTTGGCTACACCTTC.

This sequence joins TRBV28 and TRBJ2-2, with 8 bases aligning to TRBD1. The J segment lost 7 bases and the V segment lost 6 bases, leaving 4 bases of the junction unmatched. CDR1 is MDHEN and CDR2 is SYDVKM in the germline V gene. The CDR3 covers 13 residues. The CDR3: CASRPTGDGELFF. DNA for the CDR3: TGTGCCAGCAGACCGACAGGGGACGGGGAGCTGTTTTTT.

The chain recombines TRBV2 with TRBJ1-2, with 8 bases that match TRBD1. There are 14 residues in the CDR3. After removal of 3 bases from V and 4 bases from J, the junction contained 4 bases not matched to a gene. Germline loops: CDR1 SNHLY, CDR2 FYNNEI. The CDR3 DNA follows: TGTGCCAGCAGTGAGGACAGGGTTTCCTATGGCTACACCTTC. This codes for CASSEDRVSYGYTF.

The chain combines TRBV7-6 with TRBJ2-6, with D maybe TRBD2 (5 bases). V shed 5 bases and J shed 0 bases, with 11 bases lying between them. The length of the CDR3 is 16 residues. Germline V gene lookup returns CDR1 SGHVS and CDR2 FNYEAQ. The CDR3 spells CASSRPRDSGANVLTF. The CDR3 DNA is TGTGCCAGCAGCCGGCCCCGGGACTCTGGGGCCAACGTCCTGACTTTC.

Ten or more counts support this clone. V usage is TRBV6-1 and J usage is TRBJ1-3; no clear D gene. In germline, CDR1 is MNHNS, CDR2 SASEGT. The CDR3 is 14 residues long. V was cut by 6 bases and J by 1 base, with 10 bases left in between. The CDR3 coding sequence is TGTGCCAGCAGGAAGGAGCCTTCTGGAAACACCATATATTTT. Its protein is CASRKEPSGNTIYF.

The CDR3 sequence: CASRDAGGTWEQFF. The CDR3 region has the DNA TGTGCCAGCAGGGACGCGGGAGGTACTTGGGAGCAGTTCTTC. This chain connects TRBV7-3 to TRBJ2-1; 8 bases line up with TRBD2. From germline, CDR1 is SGHTA and CDR2 FQGTGA. V trimming: 6 bases; J trimming: 10 bases; junction bases outside the gene matches: 11. The CDR3 consists of 14 residues.

This chain uses TRBV5-1 with TRBJ2-1, with D unclear. Trimming pared 3 bases from V and 0 bases from J, leaving 10 bases between. Germline V lookup: CDR1 SGHRS, CDR2 YFSETQ. The CDR3 length is 15 residues. CDR3 sequence reads: CASSSSPGSYNEQFF. The CDR3 coding sequence is TGCGCCAGCAGCTCGAGCCCAGGCTCCTACAATGAGCAGTTCTTC.

This chain connects TRBV27 to TRBJ2-7; D may be TRBD2 (6 bases). This CDR3 is 13 amino acids long. Germline assignment: CDR1 MNHEY and CDR2 SMNVEV (reference sequence). Trimming removed 6 bases from V and 3 bases from J, with 12 bases in between. This CDR3 reads CASRPTGDYEQYF. CDR3 bases: TGTGCCAGCAGACCTACGGGGGACTACGAGCAGTACTTC.

CDR3 bases: TGTGCCAGCAGTTCACAGGGGCGTCAGCCCCAGCATTTT. It encodes CASSSQGRQPQHF. J is TRBJ1-5 and V is TRBV27; 7 positions agree with TRBD1. Germline-derived CDR1 and CDR2 are MNHEY and SMNVEV (reference sequence). This CDR3 has 13 amino acids. The V gene end was trimmed by 4 bases and the J gene end by 6 bases; junction bases not matched to a gene: 3.

The rearrangement links TRBV11-2 to TRBJ2-2, with 9 bases lining up with TRBD2. The CDR3 totals 17 residues. In germline, CDR1 is SGHAT, CDR2 FQNNGV. V was pared by 1 base and J by 0 bases, with 3 bases of the junction left unmatched. The CDR3 loop is CASSLALAGPNTGELFF. CDR3 coding DNA: TGTGCCAGCAGCTTAGCCCTAGCGGGGCCGAACACCGGGGAGCTGTTTTTT.

This chain links TRBV7-3 with TRBJ2-7; 7 nucleotides line up with TRBD2. Germline CDR1 is SGHTA and CDR2 is FQGTGA. With 5 bases clipped from V and 3 bases from J, the junction kept 13 bases outside the gene matches. The length of the CDR3 is 16 residues. The CDR3 is CASSPWDYTIIYEQYF. CDR3 coding DNA: TGTGCCAGCAGCCCATGGGACTATACGATAATCTACGAGCAGTACTTC.

This chain connects TRBV29-1 to TRBJ2-7, with D uncertain. V was clipped by 6 bases and J by 3 bases, with 9 bases between them. This CDR3 has 11 residues. CDR1 and CDR2 (germline): SQVTM, ANQGSEA. Here the CDR3 reads CSVAFLYEQYF. DNA of the CDR3: TGCAGCGTAGCATTTCTCTACGAGCAGTACTTC.

The chain joins TRBV11-2 to TRBJ1-2, with unresolved D. CDR1 and CDR2 (germline): SGHAT, FQNNGV. The ends were cut back, 3 bases at V and 2 bases at J, with 4 bases in the middle. The CDR3 consists of 12 residues. In DNA form, the CDR3 reads TGTGCCAGCAGCTTTTCCAACTATGGCTACACCTTC. Its protein is CASSFSNYGYTF. Drawing the rest from reference TRBV11-2 and TRBJ1-2, the complete variable domain is EAGVAQSPRYKIIEKRQSVAFWCNPISGHATLYWYQQILGQGPKLLIQFQNNGVVDDSQLPKDRFSAERLKGVDSTLKIQPAKLEDSAVYLCASSFSNYGYTFGSGTRLTVV.

The table lists this clone with a count of one. The chain joins TRBV7-2 to TRBJ2-1; D not certain. V was clipped by 5 bases and J by 7 bases, with 9 bases between them. The CDR3 has 12 residues. Germline lookup yields CDR1 SGHTA and CDR2 FQGNSA. This CDR3 is CASSLLLNEQFF. Here the CDR3 DNA reads TGTGCCAGCAGCCTATTGTTGAATGAGCAGTTCTTC.